This T cell receptor (beta chain) was found in a study of blood T cell repertoires in COVID-19. Looking at the study overall: Samples representing acute and convalescent COVID-19 were sourced from the United States, Italy and Spain. The cDNA or gDNA used as material had been derived from T cells, B-cell-depleted T cells, or PBMCs.

Germline loops: CDR1 SGHRS, CDR2 YFSETQ. CDR3 length equals 15 residues. Trimming took 0 bases from V and 4 from J, leaving 13 bases between them. How the authors handled the data: It was from reference gene primer amplification that nucleated cell counts were estimated. This table comes from immunoSEQ multiplex PCR, and its TCRdb copy is limited to in-frame clones, with some not included. V and J calls and clone size are copied from that table; D and trimming were computed from the DNA. The sample shows about 80,000 clones, about four fifths of them seen only once. The V and J genes are TRBV5-1 and TRBJ2-5; D uncertain. The sequencing input was peripheral blood. This TCR came from a woman between 65 and 79 years old with acute or convalescent COVID-19. The CDR3 DNA reads as TGCGCCAGCAGCTTGGGTACAGTTACGACAGAGACCCAGTACTTC. It encodes CASSLGTVTTETQYF.